The rows below give T cell receptor beta chains drawn from one sample of a study of CD8 T cells in ankylosing spondylitis. TCRdb re-derived calls from the 5' RACE reads in MiXCR, one entry per CDR3 protein. The data show about 450,000 distinct CDR3 sequences, roughly 25% seen once. Sequencing was carried out using blood, either unsorted or a sorted T cell fraction (not recorded which). Every receptor here comes from a male donor with ankylosing spondylitis. The CDR3 runs from the conserved cysteine through the conserved F or W. D genes are given only for firm matches. Only part of the rows carry a size: once, few, many, or a class if the clone is expanded.

D	V	J	size	DNA	CDR3
.	TRBV5-1	TRBJ2-5	.	TGCGCCAGCAGCTTTAGTGGGTATCAAGAGACCCAGTACTTC	CASSFSGYQETQYF
.	TRBV6-5	TRBJ2-3	.	TGTGCCAGCAGTTACGTGGGGCTCACAGATACGCAGTATTTT	CASSYVGLTDTQYF
.	TRBV20-1	TRBJ2-1	few	TGCAGTGCTAGAGGGGCGGGCCGTGGCAATGAGCAGTTCTTC	CSARGAGRGNEQFF
TRBD2	TRBV20-1	TRBJ2-1	.	TGCAGTGCTAGCCCCGGGGGGACTGAGCAGTTCTTC	CSASPGGTEQFF
TRBD2	TRBV4-2	TRBJ2-3	.	TGTGCCAGCAGCCAAGGAGCTAGCGGGGAGGATACGCAGTATTTT	CASSQGASGEDTQYF
.	TRBV5-6	TRBJ2-3	.	TGTGCCAGCAGCTTGGTCGGTGGCGATACGCAGTATTTT	CASSLVGGDTQYF
.	TRBV12-3/TRBV12-4	TRBJ2-2	few	TGTGCCAGCAGTACGGAACGGGGAACCGGGGAGCTGTTTTTT	CASSTERGTGELFF
.	TRBV29-1	TRBJ1-2	.	TGCAGCGCGAAGCAGACCTATGGCTACACCTTC	CSAKQTYGYTF
.	TRBV27	TRBJ1-6	.	TGTGCCAGCAGTTCGCTCAAAAACATCCTTTCACTAAGCTCCTATAATTCACCCCTCCACTTT	CASSSLKNILSLSSYNSPLHF
.	TRBV11-1	TRBJ2-7	.	TGTGCCAGCAGCGCGATTACAGGGTATAGCTCCTACGAGCAGTACTTC	CASSAITGYSSYEQYF
TRBD2	TRBV20-1	TRBJ2-7	.	TGCAGTGCCAACTGGGTCGCGGGAGAGGAGCAGTACTTC	CSANWVAGEEQYF
.	TRBV7-2	TRBJ1-3	.	TGTGCCAGCGCCTCCTCCGTGGGGGTCTCTGGAAACACCATATATTTT	CASASSVGVSGNTIYF
TRBD2	TRBV24-1	TRBJ2-1	.	TGTGCCACCAGTGATTCCAGACTAGCGGACAATGAGCAGTTCTTC	CATSDSRLADNEQFF
.	TRBV9	TRBJ1-4	few	TGTGCCAGCAGCGTCGCTGGGGGTAATGAAAAACTGTTTTTT	CASSVAGGNEKLFF
TRBD2	TRBV20-1	TRBJ2-1	few	TGCAGTGCTAGAGATCAGGACATCGCAGGGACTAGCTCTAATGAGCAGTTCTTC	CSARDQDIAGTSSNEQFF
TRBD2	TRBV20-1	TRBJ2-5	.	TGCAGTGCTAGAGATTCGACTAGCGGGAGTGAGACCCAGTACTTC	CSARDSTSGSETQYF
.	TRBV20-1	TRBJ1-6	.	TGCAGTGCTAGAGACCCCAGGGGCACTTATAATTCACCCCTCCACTTT	CSARDPRGTYNSPLHF
.	TRBV3-1	TRBJ2-7	once	TGTGCCAGCAGCCAAGGACAGTACTACGAGCAGTACTTC	CASSQGQYYEQYF
TRBD2	TRBV20-1	TRBJ2-3	.	TGCAGTGCTAGCCCAGCGGGAGGATCAGATACGCAGTATTTT	CSASPAGGSDTQYF
.	TRBV13	TRBJ1-3	few	TGTGCCAGCAGCCCACGGAGTTCAACGGGAAACACCATATATTTT	CASSPRSSTGNTIYF
TRBD1	TRBV11-2	TRBJ2-2	few	TGTGCCAGCAGCTTAGGCAGGGGGCAAACCGGGGAGCTGTTTTTT	CASSLGRGQTGELFF
TRBD2	TRBV27	TRBJ2-5	few	TGTGCCAGCAGACGGGCGGGAGTAAGAGAGACCCAGTACTTC	CASRRAGVRETQYF
.	TRBV12-3/TRBV12-4	TRBJ1-5	.	TGTGCCAGCAGTCGCGACGGGGAGAGAAATCAGCCCCAGCATTTT	CASSRDGERNQPQHF
TRBD1	TRBV7-2	TRBJ2-7	.	TGTGCCAGCAGCTCTCAGGACAGGACCTACGAGCAGTACTTC	CASSSQDRTYEQYF
TRBD1	TRBV19	TRBJ1-3	.	TGTGCCAGTAGTATTGAACAGGGGACTGGAAACACCATATATTTT	CASSIEQGTGNTIYF
TRBD2	TRBV3-1	TRBJ2-3	few	TGTGCCAGCAGCCAAGACGGCGGGAGGGCCAGGGCAGATACGCAGTATTTT	CASSQDGGRARADTQYF
.	TRBV7-2	TRBJ2-5	.	TGTGCCAGCAGCTTAGTGTCTACAGGCCAAGAGACCCAGTACTTC	CASSLVSTGQETQYF
.	TRBV12-3/TRBV12-4	TRBJ2-3	few	TGTGCCAGCAGTTTAGGGGGTTCGGAAGATACGCAGTATTTT	CASSLGGSEDTQYF
TRBD2	TRBV7-9	TRBJ2-3	many	TGTGCCAGCAGCCCAGGACTAGCGGGAGCAGATACGCAGTATTTT	CASSPGLAGADTQYF
TRBD1	TRBV5-1	TRBJ1-4	few	TGCGCCAGCAGCTTGGAAGGGACAGAAGAAGAAAAACTGTTTTTT	CASSLEGTEEEKLFF
.	TRBV20-1	TRBJ2-3	.	TGCAGTGCGGAGAGGTGGGGGGTTCCAGATACGCAGTATTTT	CSAERWGVPDTQYF
TRBD1	TRBV5-1	TRBJ2-3	.	TGCGCCAGCAGCCCGCTTCCGGGACAGATAGGCACTAGCACAGATACGCAGTATTTT	CASSPLPGQIGTSTDTQYF
TRBD1	TRBV7-7	TRBJ2-3	.	TGTGCCAGCAGCCAGGGGGTAGCGTCAGATACGCAGTATTTT	CASSQGVASDTQYF
.	TRBV5-5	TRBJ1-2	few	TGTGCCAGCAGCTTTATAGCAGGGCGAAGCTATGGCTACACCTTC	CASSFIAGRSYGYTF
TRBD2	TRBV7-9	TRBJ2-2	.	TGTGCCAGCAGCGTGGTGCGGGAGGGCACCGGGGAGCTGTTTTTT	CASSVVREGTGELFF
TRBD2	TRBV20-1	TRBJ2-1	few	TGCAGTGCGCTAGCGGGAGGCAATGAGCAGTTCTTC	CSALAGGNEQFF
TRBD2	TRBV2	TRBJ2-3	.	TGTGCCAGTTCACTACTAGCGGGAGGGTCTGATACGCAGTATTTT	CASSLLAGGSDTQYF
TRBD1	TRBV15	TRBJ2-3	.	TGTGCCACCAGCAGTCGGACAGGGGGCCATGCAGATACGCAGTATTTT	CATSSRTGGHADTQYF
.	TRBV4-1	TRBJ1-5	few	TGCGCCAGCAGCCGTGAGGACAATCAGCCCCAGCATTTT	CASSREDNQPQHF
.	TRBV6-5	TRBJ1-1	.	TGTGCCAGCAGTTACGGGGCACTGAACACTGAAGCTTTCTTT	CASSYGALNTEAFF
.	TRBV20-1	TRBJ2-2	.	TGCAGTGCTAGACAAGACACCGGGGAGCTGTTTTTT	CSARQDTGELFF
TRBD1	TRBV6-1	TRBJ1-2	few	TGTGCCAGCAGTGAAGATGGGGACAGGGCCTATGGCTACACCTTC	CASSEDGDRAYGYTF
.	TRBV20-1	TRBJ2-1	few	TGCAGTGCTGTTAGCGGTCCCAATGAGCAGTTCTTC	CSAVSGPNEQFF
.	TRBV20-1	TRBJ1-1	.	TGCAGTGCCCTGAGGAGAGGAAGTTTCGCTGAAGCTTTCTTT	CSALRRGSFAEAFF
.	TRBV7-9	TRBJ2-3	.	TGTGCCAGCAGCTTAACAGGGATTGTAGATACGCAGTATTTT	CASSLTGIVDTQYF
.	TRBV6-4	TRBJ1-2	.	TGTGCCAGCAGTGTTAGTTGGGGAGGGAACTATGGCTACACCTTC	CASSVSWGGNYGYTF
TRBD1	TRBV19	TRBJ2-1	.	TGTGCCAGTAGTATAGAGACAGGGCGCCATGAGCAGTTCTTC	CASSIETGRHEQFF
.	TRBV3-1	TRBJ2-3	few	TGTGCCAGCAGCCAAGAGACGGGTTCTGGAACAGATACGCAGTATTTT	CASSQETGSGTDTQYF
TRBD2	TRBV2	TRBJ2-1	once	TGTGCCAGCAGTGATGGGCCTAGCGGGAGGCCTCGGAATGAGCAGTTCTTC	CASSDGPSGRPRNEQFF
TRBD2	TRBV7-2	TRBJ2-3	.	TGTGCCAGCAGCCAACTAGCGGGAGGGCCAAATACGCAGTATTTT	CASSQLAGGPNTQYF
.	TRBV28	TRBJ2-1	few	TGTGCCAGCAGTTTATACGGGAGATCCTACAATGAGCAGTTCTTC	CASSLYGRSYNEQFF
TRBD1	TRBV2	TRBJ2-3	once	TGTGCCAGCAGTGAAACTAGACAGGGTTTTCGTACGCAGTATTTT	CASSETRQGFRTQYF
TRBD1	TRBV7-9	TRBJ2-5	many	TGTGCCAGCAGCCCAACCGGGACAGCAAGAGGGGCCCAGTACTTC	CASSPTGTARGAQYF
.	TRBV11-3	TRBJ2-1	.	TGTGCCAGCAGCGCCGACGGAACCAACTACAATGAGCAGTTCTTC	CASSADGTNYNEQFF
TRBD2	TRBV7-9	TRBJ2-1	.	TGTGCCAGCAGCCCGTTAGCGGGAGATGGCAATGAGCAGTTCTTC	CASSPLAGDGNEQFF
.	TRBV10-1	TRBJ2-3	few	TGCGCCAGCAGTGTATCACTCACGGATACGCAGTATTTT	CASSVSLTDTQYF
TRBD1	TRBV12-3/TRBV12-4	TRBJ2-5	.	TGTGCCAGCAGTTTTGGTAGGACAGGGGGAAGCGGGGTCCAAGAGACCCAGTACTTC	CASSFGRTGGSGVQETQYF
.	TRBV29-1	TRBJ2-3	.	TGCAGCGTTGACATATCTCGCGATGTACGAGGCACAGATACGCAGTATTTT	CSVDISRDVRGTDTQYF
TRBD1	TRBV5-4	TRBJ2-6	.	TGTGCCAGCAGCTTATTCACCGGGACAGGGGGCACTGGGGCCAACGTCCTGACTTTC	CASSLFTGTGGTGANVLTF